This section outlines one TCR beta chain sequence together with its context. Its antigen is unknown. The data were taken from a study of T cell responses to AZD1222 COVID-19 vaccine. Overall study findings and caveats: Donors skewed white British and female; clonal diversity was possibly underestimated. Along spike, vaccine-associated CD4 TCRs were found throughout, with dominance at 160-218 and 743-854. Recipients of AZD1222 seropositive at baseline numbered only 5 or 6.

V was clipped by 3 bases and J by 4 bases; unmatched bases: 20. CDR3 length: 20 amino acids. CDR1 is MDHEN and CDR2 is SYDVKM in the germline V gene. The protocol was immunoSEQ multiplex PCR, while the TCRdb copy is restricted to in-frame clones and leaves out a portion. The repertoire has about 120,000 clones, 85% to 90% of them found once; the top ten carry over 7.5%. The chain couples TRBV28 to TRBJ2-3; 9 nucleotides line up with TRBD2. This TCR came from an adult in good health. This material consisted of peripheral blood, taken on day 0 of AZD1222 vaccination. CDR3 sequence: CASSFRVANGGGAAADTQYF. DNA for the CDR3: TGTGCCAGCAGTTTCCGGGTAGCGAATGGCGGGGGGGCCGCGGCAGATACGCAGTATTTT.